The source of this T cell receptor (beta chain) is a study of cytomegalovirus exposure and HLA in healthy donors (dated by TCRdb to 2017 to 2019). About the study as a whole: In an earlier analysis of roughly 500 of the donors, under 300 Gb of sequence data and 120 million or so unique TCR beta sequences from some 170 million T cells were reported. Both class I and class II loci were covered by HLA typing, at four-digit resolution. In the later analysis, no new phenotypic data were used to find candidate immune exposures; instead, reliance was placed on TCR beta sequences and their occurrence across donors. Using immunosequencing, the study profiled T cell repertoires from 640 or so subjects and related those repertoires to cytomegalovirus serostatus. The number of typed donors differed by locus: 629-630 for A, B, C, DRB1 and DQB1; 500 to 550 for DQA1; 606 for DPA1; and around 470 for DPB1. The aim of the study was to test whether cataloging public T cell receptors could identify signatures of past pathogen exposure. Donor age, sex, ethnicity and CMV serostatus were compiled alongside the repertoire data. A later genetic analysis used genome-wide SNP genotypes for 398 of the 666 donors, treating that subset as a discovery cohort. Roughly 290 gigabases of sequencing data and about 92 million unique TCR sequences made up an early release that covered under 750 HLA-typed donors. All discovery cohort repertoires had been generated on a single sequencing platform. Of the roughly 390 genotyped donors, 70% to 90% were placed in the genetic ancestry cluster associated with self-reported Caucasian donors. To predict cytomegalovirus infection status, the study combined high-throughput TCR immunosequencing, statistical association of individual TCRs with disease status, and machine learning. A later analysis re-analyzed previously published TCR beta repertoires from about 730 donors and added high-resolution HLA genotyping to study TCR occurrence patterns. In an earlier analysis of 550 to 700 of the donors, high-throughput TCR beta sequencing was used to judge whether each TCR beta V gene segment behaved as functional or pseudogenic. Across around 400 genotyped donors of the cohort, an average of roughly 250,000 unique TCR beta nucleotide sequences per donor were sequenced, and 15% to 20% of those sequences were non-productive. Several DR-DQ haplotypes were handled as single units for association and clustering because linkage in the cohort was strong. Besides the first cohort of roughly 640 subjects, a separate validation cohort made up of roughly 120 different subjects was used.

What the research found in general, with its limitations: Cytomegalovirus status was reported to be diagnosed by the classifier with high specificity and sensitivity in both the original and validation cohorts. Most CMV-associated TCR beta chains appeared to be HLA-restricted in a later analysis, and the HLA associations seemed to be driven largely by CMV exposure. A later analysis found that TCR association rates varied across HLA loci, with DRB1 alleles showing the most associated TCRs and HLA-C alleles the fewest. For the cohort, immune exposure information was limited to CMV serostatus. At a false discovery rate of 0.05, a later analysis linked some 17,000 TCR beta sequences to specific HLA alleles. Assigning TCR associations to individual alleles was difficult when HLA alleles, especially DR and DQ, strongly co-occurred. Correlated functional status among segregating V segments might reflect linkage disequilibrium, but an unknown experimental factor could not be ruled out. Across donors, most TCR sequences were observed very rarely, whereas some public TCRs were present in many individuals. A cluster of highly shared sequence variants was judged likely to be a technical artifact of the sequencing pipeline. In a later analysis, HLA-associated TCR beta chains showed more clonal expansion and lower generation probabilities than non-associated chains that were equally common. Compared with the roughly 720-donor mean, donors in an Asian-associated ancestry cluster had fewer N-insertions in productive TCRs, according to a later genetic analysis. According to the authors, the approach could potentially be generalized to other disease states and immunological phenotypes. In vitro tests confirmed that a few of the cytomegalovirus-associated TCR beta chains recognize cytomegalovirus antigens. The study listed 150 to 200 TCR beta chains as associated with cytomegalovirus. A further reported finding was that TCR beta sequences accurately predicted the HLA-A and HLA-B alleles for most subjects in the first cohort. In this cohort, only TCR beta chains were sequenced, and detectable features were limited by the absence of alpha or paired-chain data. In a later analysis, several top co-occurrence clusters were reported to appear linked to parvovirus B19, influenza, CMV and Epstein-Barr virus. Because counts were too low, about 15 rarely observed V segments, including chromosome 9 orphons, were left out of the earlier analysis of approximately 500 of the donors. HLA typing was unavailable for some donors at each locus, so association tests used only the typed subset. An association between a missense DCLRE1C variant and V-gene and J-gene trimming of TCR beta chains was found in a later genetic analysis and replicated in an independent cohort. Sequencing depth was assumed to be roughly uniform across donors in the presence/absence analyses, though that assumption may not hold. In an earlier analysis of about 540 of the donors, most TCR beta V segments were observed in productive rearrangements about 87% or about 30% of the time, broadly matching IMGT annotations.

The cohort comprised 710 or so healthy bone marrow donors. All cohort members were sampled while nominally healthy, although unrecorded immune exposures were likely present. The donor was CMV seronegative and belonged to the group of 380 or so seronegative cohort members. A peripheral blood sample was provided by each donor, and peripheral blood mononuclear cells were used for TCR beta sequencing. Genomic DNA extraction from the blood cell samples was performed with the Qiagen DNeasy Blood Extraction Kit. About this clone itself: Which antigen it targets is not known.

The library came from the immunoSEQ multiplex PCR assay. The multiplex PCR relied on a mix of 60 forward primers for TCR Vbeta segments and 13 reverse primers for TCR Jbeta segments. The CDR3 region of rearranged TCR beta genes was amplified from genomic DNA with a multiplex PCR assay. The amplified TCR beta libraries were sequenced on the Illumina HiSeq System as 87-base-pair reads. The authors' pipeline ran thus. Across the 670 or so repertoires, a later analysis counted 75 million to 90 million unique TCR beta chains, some 11 million of which were shared by at least two donors. Raw reads were error-corrected and collapsed into unique sequences by a nearest-neighbor algorithm in which closely related sequences were merged to remove PCR and sequencing errors. CDR3 sequences were aligned to IMGT reference sequences to assign V, D and J gene segments. For a sequence to be retained, a match of at least six nucleotides was required to both a V gene segment and a J gene segment. Rearrangements were classified as productive when the CDR3 lacked stop codons and remained in frame with V and J, and all other rearrangements were classified as non-productive. Following IMGT convention, CDR3 was defined as the stretch from the second conserved V-encoded cysteine up to the conserved J-encoded phenylalanine. Sequences without an unambiguous match to a single V gene segment were excluded from the earlier analysis of about 600 of the donors. An earlier analysis of almost 600 of the donors classified V segments as functional when productive rearrangements were above 56.7% and as segregating when the standard deviation between donors was above 5%. A statistical classification framework was built to diagnose cytomegalovirus status from the catalog of TCR beta chain sequences. A later analysis assigned V and J genes by comparing TCR nucleotide sequences with IMGT/GENE-DB human TR gene sequences. The TCRdist pipeline was used in a later analysis to assign CDR3 sequences and most-parsimonious VDJ recombination scenarios. In a later analysis, every TCR beta chain was defined by the combination of its CDR3 amino acid sequence and its V-gene family, and reads without a unique V-gene family were dropped. In a later analysis, 500 to 700 highly shared, low-generation-probability nucleotide sequences were removed to address suspected cross-contamination and a sequencing artifact. A later analysis calculated a clonal expansion index for each public chain from normalized within-repertoire ranks of inferred template counts. In a later analysis, generation probabilities were computed using a VDJ recombination model fitted to out-of-frame rearrangements, and the results were checked against IGoR. Hypergeometric tests were used in a later analysis to score TCR-TCR, TCR-HLA and TCR-CMV co-occurrence, with a repertoire-size bias correction applied to the TCR pairs. False discovery rates were estimated in a later analysis by permuting HLA or CMV assignments 20 times. In a later analysis, co-occurring TCRs were grouped with DBSCAN, and TCRdist sequence similarity was added when clustering was performed within HLA-allele-positive subsets. Repertoires with fewer than 30,000 or more than 120,000 public chains, plus five repertoires with anomalous nucleotide sharing, were excluded from co-occurrence clustering. Sourced from immuneACCESS, this table was stored by TCRdb with only in-frame sequences that have V and J called. A share of the clones is absent; for the studies checked, an unresolved V gene accounts for under half, and the remainder has no known explanation. The V and J calls and clone size were taken over from that table, and D and trimming were inferred from the DNA. The table kept for this sample lists around 150,000 clones. The top ten clones comprise about 1.2% of the sample.

Sequencing input: PBMCs. This sequence originates from a woman aged 55-70 years in good health and CMV-seronegative.

The DNA sequence is given as TGTGCCAGTAGAAATGACAGGGGGATGAACACTGAAGCTTTCTTT. Its translation reads: CASRNDRGMNTEAFF. The rearrangement combines TRBV19 with TRBJ1-1; TRBD1 fits 9 bases in the junction. After removal of 6 bases from V and 0 bases from J, the junction retains 5 bases not matched to a gene. Inclusive of the bounding cysteine and phenylalanine, the CDR3 is 15 residues long. The DNA shown is the 45-base CDR3, in frame from base 1. Based on the germline V gene (reference sequence), the CDR1 and CDR2 sequences are LNHDA and SQIVND.